Below, 23 T cell receptor beta chains from the same sample are listed, as sequenced in a study of identical twins. TCRdb redid the calling of the 5' RACE reads with MiXCR, one entry per CDR3 protein. This sample has around 470,000 distinct CDR3 sequences; 14% occur once, and the top ten carry around 0.48%. This sample also appeared in a second study, on yellow fever vaccine responses in identical twins.

The specimen was CD4+ T cells sorted from blood. These receptors came from a woman in her late teens or twenties in good health.

The chain carries TRBV5-5 and TRBJ2-3; D might be TRBD1 or TRBD2, each matching 6 bases. The CDR3 extends over 15 amino acids. Trimming removed 3 bases at V and 3 bases at J, with 14 bases between. CDR1 and CDR2 from the germline V gene are SGHKS and YYEKEE (reference sequence). This CDR3 reads CASSSLGGLTDTQYF. CDR3 nucleotide sequence: TGTGCCAGCAGCTCGCTGGGGGGCCTGACAGATACGCAGTATTTT.

This clonotype came up many times. V is TRBV12-3 or TRBV12-4 and J is TRBJ2-7, with a possible D match to TRBD1 (6 bases). This CDR3 has 14 amino acids. The V gene lost 2 bases and the J gene lost 2 bases, with 10 bases spanning the gap. CDR3 sequence: CASSLSQGAYEQYF. The CDR3 nucleotides read TGTGCCAGCAGTTTATCACAGGGTGCCTACGAGCAGTACTTC.

The chain couples TRBV3-1 to TRBJ2-7; 9 bases line up with TRBD2. This CDR3 has 14 residues. Germline V CDR1 and CDR2: LGHDT, YNNKEL (reference sequence). The J segment lost 12 bases and the V segment lost 4 bases, leaving 13 bases of the junction unmatched. CDR3 residues: CASSPGGGGGMGYF. CDR3 DNA sequence: TGTGCCAGCAGCCCCGGCGGCGGGGGGGGGATGGGGTACTTC.

This clonotype was counted many times. The chain couples TRBV3-1 to TRBJ1-2, with D possibly being TRBD1 (5 bases). Germline V CDR1 and CDR2: LGHDT, YNNKEL (reference sequence). This CDR3 contains 14 residues. V was shortened by 1 base and J by 4 bases, with 10 bases between the two germline ends. CDR3 residues: CASSQGGNVYGYTF. The CDR3, as DNA: TGTGCCAGCAGCCAAGGGGGCAACGTCTATGGCTACACCTTC.

The chain couples TRBV10-3 to TRBJ2-1; D uncertain. The V gene's germline CDR1 is ENHRY and CDR2 SYGVKD. The CDR3 runs to 15 residues. V lost 6 bases, J lost 1 base, and 13 bases lay in between. The CDR3 is CAISPAGPSYNEQFF. DNA of the CDR3: TGTGCCATCAGCCCCGCTGGGCCTTCCTACAATGAGCAGTTCTTC.

V is TRBV18 and J is TRBJ1-1; D possibly corresponds to TRBD1 (6 bases). The CDR3 is made up of 15 amino acids. The V gene's germline CDR1 is KGHSH and CDR2 LQKENI. V was clipped by 3 bases and J by 1 base, with 12 bases between them. The CDR3 is CASSPLPDRNTEAFF. Here the CDR3 DNA reads TGTGCCAGCTCACCCCTTCCGGACAGGAACACTGAAGCTTTCTTT.

This clonotype appeared a few times. The CDR3: CASSLQTGEGQYF. DNA for the CDR3: TGTGCCAGCAGTTTACAAACAGGGGAGGGGCAGTACTTC. This chain uses TRBV27 with TRBJ2-7; the D call may be TRBD1 or TRBD2 (7 bases each). V lost 2 bases, J lost 9 bases, and 14 bases lay in between. This CDR3 comprises 13 residues. The V gene's germline CDR1 is MNHEY and CDR2 SMNVEV (reference sequence).

The table lists this clonotype with many counts. J is TRBJ2-7 and V is TRBV12-3 or TRBV12-4; tentative D call: TRBD2 (5 bases). V was pared by 5 bases and J by 2 bases, with 10 bases between. There are 13 residues in the CDR3. Here the CDR3 DNA reads TGTGCCAGCAGTCCCAGCGGAACCTACGAGCAGTACTTC. It is translated as CASSPSGTYEQYF.

The chain has TRBV2 and TRBJ2-1; TRBD1 or TRBD2 may be the D gene (5 bases each). Germline lookup yields CDR1 SNHLY and CDR2 FYNNEI. This CDR3 comprises 13 residues. The germline V and J ends were trimmed by 8 bases and 6 bases, with 14 bases remaining between them. In DNA, the CDR3 is TGTGCCAGCCCAACGACTGGGGGCAATGAGCAGTTCTTC. Residues: CASPTTGGNEQFF. Supplemented by reference TRBV2 and TRBJ2-1, the full variable domain reads EPEVTQTPSHQVTQMGQEVILRCVPISNHLYFYWYRQILGQKVEFLVSFYNNEISEKSEIFDDQFSVERPDGSNFTLKIRSTKLEDSAMYFCASPTTGGNEQFFGPGTRLTVL.

This clonotype was detected many times. The J gene is TRBJ2-2, the V gene TRBV6-1; possible D gene TRBD1, 6 bases. Trimming shortened V by 5 bases and J by 4 bases, and 20 bases separated the two germline ends. This CDR3 comprises 17 residues. Germline CDR1 MNHNS, CDR2 SASEGT. This CDR3 is CASSQGQGMVRTGELFF. The CDR3, as DNA: TGTGCCAGCAGTCAAGGCCAGGGGATGGTTCGCACCGGGGAGCTGTTTTTT.

With regard to this clonotype: One end of the junction does not line up with germline, which may come from a read error. The chain has TRBV20-1 and TRBJ2-4; TRBD2 agrees at 10 bases. The CDR3 spans 16 residues. Germline-derived CDR1 and CDR2 are DFQATT and SNEGSKA (reference sequence). CDR3 region: CSARDVAGGAKTIQYF. CDR3 nucleotides: TGCAGTGCTAGAGATGTAGCGGGAGGAGCCAAAACCATTCAGTACTTC.

This clonotype appeared a few times. The chain employs TRBV2 and TRBJ2-2; D possibly corresponds to TRBD2 (6 bases). Germline CDR1 and CDR2: SNHLY and FYNNEI. The CDR3 is 13 residues long. Trimming shortened V by 8 bases and J by 1 base, and 8 bases separated the two germline ends. CDR3 coding DNA: TGTGCCAGCGGGGAGGAGAACACCGGGGAGCTGTTTTTT. This sequence encodes CASGEENTGELFF.

The gene calls are TRBV7-2 and TRBJ1-2; 12 bases align to TRBD1. CDR1 is SGHTA, CDR2 FQGNSA, per germline. The trim removed 5 bases at V and 3 bases at J, leaving 7 bases unmatched. This CDR3 spans 16 amino acids. CDR3: CASSPWGQGAYYGYTF. In DNA form, the CDR3 reads TGTGCCAGCAGCCCGTGGGGACAGGGGGCTTACTATGGCTACACCTTC.

This clonotype has only a few counts. This chain connects TRBV2 to TRBJ1-6; TRBD1 is a possible D gene (6 bases). CDR3 length: 15 residues. Trimming took 4 bases from V and 5 from J, leaving 12 bases between them. The germline V gene has CDR1 SNHLY and CDR2 FYNNEI. CDR3 DNA sequence: TGTGCCAGCAGTGGGAACAGGGAAAATAATTCACCCCTCCACTTT. This translates into CASSGNRENNSPLHF.

This clonotype has at least ten counts. The rearrangement links TRBV20-1 to TRBJ2-3; perhaps TRBD2 as D (6 bases). The germline gives CDR1 DFQATT, CDR2 SNEGSKA (reference sequence). V shed 7 bases and J shed 0 bases, with 8 bases lying between them. The length of the CDR3 is 12 residues. CDR3 loop: CSVADSTDTQYF. The CDR3 DNA reads TGCAGTGTAGCGGACAGCACAGATACGCAGTATTTT.

The chain joins TRBV28 to TRBJ2-7; possible D gene TRBD1, 6 bases. The V end was cut by 7 bases, the J end by 3 bases, with 10 bases between. CDR3 size: 12 residues. The germline V gene encodes CDR1 MDHEN and CDR2 SYDVKM. CDR3 in DNA: TGTGCCAGCACGAGGGGGATCTACGAGCAGTACTTC. Translated: CASTRGIYEQYF.

The V and J genes are TRBV10-3 and TRBJ2-1, with TRBD1 matching 9 bases. The germline CDR1 and CDR2 sequences are ENHRY and SYGVKD. The CDR3 has 15 residues. V lost 11 bases and J lost 6; bases outside the gene matches: 14. The CDR3 DNA is TGTGCCTCGAGGCCCCCGGGACAGGGACTCAATGAGCAGTTCTTC. This translates into CASRPPGQGLNEQFF.

This clonotype was counted many times. This sequence joins TRBV12-3 or TRBV12-4 and TRBJ2-3, with D possibly TRBD2 on 5 matching bases. V dropped 0 bases and J dropped 5 bases, with 12 bases sitting between them. This CDR3 spans 15 amino acids. The CDR3 DNA sequence: TGTGCCAGCAGTTTAGCGGAGACCGCGGGAGATACGCAGTATTTT. Translation gives CASSLAETAGDTQYF.

The J gene is TRBJ2-3, the V gene TRBV12-3 or TRBV12-4; no firm D call. Trimming left V 11 bases short and J 1 base short, with 13 bases between. This CDR3 is built from 13 residues. CDR3 bases: TGTGCCGGGGATGGTAAAGGCACAGATACGCAGTATTTT. It yields the protein CAGDGKGTDTQYF.

There are a few counts of this clonotype. The conserved phenylalanine or tryptophan normally closing the CDR3 is absent here, so this likely arose from a read error. The chain combines TRBV11-2 with TRBJ2-4; D is unclear. Per the germline V gene, CDR1 is SGHAT and CDR2 is FQNNGV. This CDR3 comprises 14 residues. With 2 bases removed from V and 5 bases from J, the gap between germline ends came to 10 bases. The CDR3 sequence: CASSLSGPQNIQYL. CDR3 DNA sequence: TGTGCCAGCAGCTTATCTGGGCCCCAAAACATTCAGTACCTC.

This clonotype has just a few counts. The CDR3 DNA is TGTGCCAGCAGGTCAGGACAGGTAGGGAATCAGCCCCAGCATTTT. Translated: CASRSGQVGNQPQHF. The rearrangement joins TRBV28 to TRBJ1-5; 7 nucleotides align to TRBD1. CDR1 is MDHEN and CDR2 is SYDVKM in the germline V gene. With 6 bases clipped from V and 4 bases from J, the junction kept 9 bases outside the gene matches. The CDR3 is 15 residues long. Supplemented by reference TRBV28 and TRBJ1-5, the full variable domain reads DVKVTQSSRYLVKRTGEKVFLECVQDMDHENMFWYRQDPGLGLRLIYFSYDVKMKEKGDIPEGYSVSREKKERFSLILESASTNQTSMYLCASRSGQVGNQPQHFGDGTRLSIL.

This clonotype has a count of ten or more. V and J are TRBV12-3 or TRBV12-4 and TRBJ2-2; 8 nucleotides line up with TRBD1. This CDR3 has 15 amino acids. With V trimmed by 6 bases and J by 3 bases, 6 bases remained unmatched. CDR3 bases: TGTGCCAGCAGGACAGGGGTTTGGGACACCGGGGAGCTGTTTTTT. This gives the protein CASRTGVWDTGELFF.

This chain uses TRBV14 with TRBJ2-3, with unresolved D. The ends were cut back, 4 bases at V and 2 bases at J, with 10 bases in the middle. The CDR3 consists of 14 residues. The germline CDR1 and CDR2 sequences are SGHDN and FVKESK. The CDR3 nucleotides are TGTGCCAGCAGCCCTACAGAATCCACAGATACGCAGTATTTT. Translation gives CASSPTESTDTQYF.